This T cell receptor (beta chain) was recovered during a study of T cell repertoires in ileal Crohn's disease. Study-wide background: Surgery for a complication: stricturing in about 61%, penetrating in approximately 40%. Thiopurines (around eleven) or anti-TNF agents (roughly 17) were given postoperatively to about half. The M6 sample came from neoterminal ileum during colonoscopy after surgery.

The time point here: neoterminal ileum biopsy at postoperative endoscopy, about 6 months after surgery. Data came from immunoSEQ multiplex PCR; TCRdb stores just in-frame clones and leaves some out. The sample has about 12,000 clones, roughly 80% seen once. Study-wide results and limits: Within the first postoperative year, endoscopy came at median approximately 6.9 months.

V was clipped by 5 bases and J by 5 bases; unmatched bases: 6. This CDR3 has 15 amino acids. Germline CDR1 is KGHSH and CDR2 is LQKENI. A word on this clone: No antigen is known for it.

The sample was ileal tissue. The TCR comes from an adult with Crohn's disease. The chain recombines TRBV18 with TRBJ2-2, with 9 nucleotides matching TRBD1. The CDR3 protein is CASSFPGQGTGELFF. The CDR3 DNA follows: TGTGCCAGCTCATTCCCGGGACAGGGAACCGGGGAGCTGTTTTTT. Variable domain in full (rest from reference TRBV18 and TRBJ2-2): NAGVMQNPRHLVRRRGQEARLRCSPMKGHSHVYWYRQLPEEGLKFMVYLQKENIIDESGMPKERFSAEFPKEGPSILRIQQVVRGDSAAYFCASSFPGQGTGELFFGEGSRLTVL.